The table lists the clone carrying this TCR beta chain with many counts. Its antigen is undetermined. Germline CDR1 is ENHRY and CDR2 is SYGVKD. The CDR3 extends over 17 amino acids. Deletions cut 4 bases from V and 0 bases from J, with 18 bases between. The sample comes from a study of CD8 T cells in ankylosing spondylitis. Findings and caveats of the study: Matched synovial fluid from ankylosing spondylitis patients was reported to be enriched for disease-linked clones. Characteristic, it appeared, of ankylosing spondylitis blood was a TCR beta motif of eight highly homologous variants. Reactive arthritis synovial fluid and blood previously showed some of these motif variants.

Each TCR beta library was made by quantitative 5'-RACE that incorporated molecular barcodes. MiXCR was run by TCRdb on the 5' RACE reads, yielding one entry per CDR3 protein. In the table there are 30,000 to 40,000 distinct CDR3 sequences, about 7.2% of which are singletons. The sequenced sample was blood, either unsorted or a sorted T cell fraction (not recorded which). The origin of this receptor is a male donor with ankylosing spondylitis or in good health (not recorded which). This chain uses TRBV10-3 with TRBJ1-2; unclear D gene. CDR3 loop: CAISGSLNPSSNYGYTF. The CDR3 DNA is TGTGCCATCAGTGGATCTCTTAACCCCTCGTCTAACTATGGCTACACCTTC.